Listed below are T cell receptor beta chains from one sample, sequenced in a study of blood T cell repertoires in COVID-19. The protocol was immunoSEQ multiplex PCR, while the TCRdb copy is restricted to in-frame clones and leaves out a portion. The repertoire holds under 350,000 clones, with 85% to 90% as singletons. The sequenced material came from PBMCs or T cells enriched from blood (not recorded which). All receptors come from a man aged 25-45 years who had recovered from COVID-19. Both conserved end residues are part of each CDR3. D genes are given only for firm matches. For some rows the clone size is stated as once, few or many, or as a class when expanded; others skip it.

d_call j_call cdr3_length clone_size v_call cdr3_nt cdr3_aa
- TRBJ1-4 19 - TRBV4-2 TGTGCCAGCAGCCAACCTGCGGGCCCAGATAGGGCAACTAATGAAAAACTGTTTTTT CASSQPAGPDRATNEKLFF
- TRBJ1-5 15 once TRBV19 TGTGCCAGTAGTATCTTAGAGTATAGCAATCAGCCCCAGCATTTT CASSILEYSNQPQHF
- TRBJ1-1 14 - TRBV5-1 TGCGCCAGCAGGCAAGGGGTTGGGTACACTGAAGCTTTCTTT CASRQGVGYTEAFF
TRBD2 TRBJ2-7 15 few TRBV3-1/TRBV3-2 TGTGCCAGCAGCCGAGGACTAGCGGCCTCCTACGAGCAGTACTTC CASSRGLAASYEQYF
- TRBJ1-1 21 - TRBV2 TGTGCCAGCACCTTACCCCAGGGAGGTCGGGGTCCGAGGATTATGAACACTGAAGCTTTCTTT CASTLPQGGRGPRIMNTEAFF
TRBD1 TRBJ2-7 19 many TRBV12-5 TGTGCTAGTGGCAGCTCGCGGGACAGGGGGCGCAGGGGTGAGGACGAGCAGTACTTC CASGSSRDRGRRGEDEQYF
TRBD1 TRBJ2-2 17 - TRBV7-6 TGTGCCAGCAGCCCGATGGACAGGGGGCTTGTCACCGGGGAGCTGTTTTTT CASSPMDRGLVTGELFF
- TRBJ1-1 13 - TRBV2 TGTGCCAGCAGTGTGTCAGAGAACACTGAAGCTTTCTTT CASSVSENTEAFF
- TRBJ2-7 13 - TRBV6-5 TGTGCCAGCGCCGAGGTAAACTCCTACGAGCAGTACTTC CASAEVNSYEQYF
- TRBJ2-7 15 - TRBV28 TGTGCCAGCAGGCCGGGCGGGACAGAGCCCAACGAGCAGTACTTC CASRPGGTEPNEQYF
TRBD1 TRBJ1-3 15 - TRBV4-1 TGCGCCAGCAGCCCGGGGGACAGGGTGGGAAACACCATATATTTT CASSPGDRVGNTIYF
TRBD2 TRBJ2-1 15 once TRBV27 TGTGCCAGCAGCATCCCCCGGGCGGGAGTGAATGAGCAGTTCTTC CASSIPRAGVNEQFF
TRBD2 TRBJ2-1 16 - TRBV2 TGTGCCAGCAGCCCGAGAGGGGGACTAGCGGGGGATGAGCAGTTCTTC CASSPRGGLAGDEQFF
- TRBJ1-5 15 - TRBV4-1 TGCGCCAGCAGCCAATCTCAGGGGCTAAATCAGCCCCAGCATTTT CASSQSQGLNQPQHF
- TRBJ1-2 11 - TRBV6-5 TGTGCCAGCAGTTGGAGGGGTGGCTACACCTTC CASSWRGGYTF
TRBD1 TRBJ1-1 12 - TRBV12-3/TRBV12-4 TGTGCCAGCAGTCCCGGGACAGGGCAAGCTTTCTTT CASSPGTGQAFF
- TRBJ1-5 18 - TRBV6-7 TGTGCCAGCAACTGCCTTCGGACAGTTCCTATTAGCAATCAGCCCCAGCATTTT CASNCLRTVPISNQPQHF
- TRBJ2-1 15 few TRBV5-1 TGCGCCAGCAGCCGGACCGGGACTGGTTACAATGAGCAGTTCTTC CASSRTGTGYNEQFF
TRBD1 TRBJ1-1 13 - TRBV7-2 TGTGCCAGCAGTTACACAGGGGGCACTGAAGCTTTCTTT CASSYTGGTEAFF
TRBD1 TRBJ1-2 12 - TRBV29-1 TGCAGCGTAGGGACAGGGGTCTATGGCTACACCTTC CSVGTGVYGYTF
- TRBJ2-3 11 - TRBV14 TGTGCCAGCGGAGGTAAAGATACGCAGTATTTT CASGGKDTQYF
- TRBJ2-5 17 - TRBV4-1 TGCGCCAGCAGCCCCCGAGGGAGGGGGGGCTTCCAAGAGACCCAGTACTTC CASSPRGRGGFQETQYF
TRBD1 TRBJ1-4 16 - TRBV27 TGTGCCAGCAGTTACAGGGGGCTGCAAACTAATGAAAAACTGTTTTTT CASSYRGLQTNEKLFF
- TRBJ2-7 12 once TRBV12-3/TRBV12-4 TGTGCCAGCAGATATGACAGCTACGAGCAGTACTTC CASRYDSYEQYF
TRBD1 TRBJ1-2 15 - TRBV30 TGTGCCTGGAGTGTACCGAAGACAGGGCGCTATGGCTACACCTTC CAWSVPKTGRYGYTF
TRBD2 TRBJ2-5 19 - TRBV12-5 TGTGCTAGTGGTTGGGAGCCTGGTCCGGGACTAGCGGGGGTGGAGACCCAGTACTTC CASGWEPGPGLAGVETQYF
- TRBJ1-5 18 once TRBV5-5 TGTGCCAGCAGCACCGGACAGACCCTCCGGGGAAGCAATCAGCCCCAGCATTTT CASSTGQTLRGSNQPQHF
- TRBJ1-2 11 - TRBV27 TGTGCCCGGCGGCAGAACTATGGCTACACCTTC CARRQNYGYTF
- TRBJ1-5 15 - TRBV5-4 TGTGCCAGCAGCTTTAACAGGGAGCGTGGTCAGCCCCAGCATTTT CASSFNRERGQPQHF
TRBD2 TRBJ2-1 21 - TRBV29-1 TGCAGCGCCGAGGGGCTGTGGACTAGCGGGACCGAACCGAGCTCCTACAATGAGCAGTTCTTC CSAEGLWTSGTEPSSYNEQFF
TRBD1 TRBJ2-3 15 - TRBV19 TGTGCCAGTAGTGACTCGCAGGGGGGCACAGATACGCAGTATTTT CASSDSQGGTDTQYF
TRBD2 TRBJ2-5 15 - TRBV6-5 TGTGCCAGCAGTCGCGGGGGGGGTTTACAAGAGACCCAGTACTTC CASSRGGGLQETQYF
- TRBJ2-7 16 - TRBV29-1 TGCAGCGTTGAATATCGAAGTGGGCGGGGAGCCTACGAGCAGTACTTC CSVEYRSGRGAYEQYF
TRBD1 TRBJ1-2 15 - TRBV5-6 TGTGCCAGCAGCTTGTGGGGACAGGGGGCGCTTGGCTACACCTTC CASSLWGQGALGYTF
TRBD1 TRBJ1-2 14 - TRBV28 TGTGCCAGCAGTCCTGGGACAGGGAACTATGGCTACACCTTC CASSPGTGNYGYTF
- TRBJ2-2 15 - TRBV7-2 TGTGCCAGCAGCTTAGTATCCAGGGGCTCCGGGGAGCTGTTTTTT CASSLVSRGSGELFF
- TRBJ2-3 17 - TRBV27 TGTGCCAGCAGTTTATCAATCGCGCACCCGAGAAGTGATACGCAGTATTTT CASSLSIAHPRSDTQYF